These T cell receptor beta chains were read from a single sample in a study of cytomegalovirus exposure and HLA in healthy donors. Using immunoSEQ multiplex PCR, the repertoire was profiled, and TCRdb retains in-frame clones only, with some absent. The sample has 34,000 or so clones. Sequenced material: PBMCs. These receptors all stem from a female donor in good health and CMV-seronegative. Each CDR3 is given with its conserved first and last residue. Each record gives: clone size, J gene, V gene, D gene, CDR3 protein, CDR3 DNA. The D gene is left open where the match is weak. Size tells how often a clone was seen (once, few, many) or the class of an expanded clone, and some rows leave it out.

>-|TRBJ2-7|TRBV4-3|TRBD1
CASSQERRGQGAHEQYF
TGCGCCAGCAGCCAAGAACGTAGGGGACAGGGAGCCCACGAGCAGTACTTC
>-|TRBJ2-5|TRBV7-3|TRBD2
CASSLGGGEGRTQYF
TGTGCCAGCAGCTTAGGCGGGGGGGAGGGAAGGACCCAGTACTTC
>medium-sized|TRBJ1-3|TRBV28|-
CASSLRGTGNTIYF
TGTGCCAGCAGTTTACGGGGGACTGGAAACACCATATATTTT
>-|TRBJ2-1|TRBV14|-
CASSLLDINNEQFF
TGTGCCAGCAGCCTCCTTGACATTAACAATGAGCAGTTCTTC
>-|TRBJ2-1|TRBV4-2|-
CASSQEGGGLYNEQFF
TGTGCCAGCAGCCAAGAAGGCGGGGGCCTTTACAATGAGCAGTTCTTC
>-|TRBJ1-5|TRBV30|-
CAWRSQGPNQPQHF
TGTGCCTGGAGGTCCCAGGGCCCCAATCAGCCCCAGCATTTT
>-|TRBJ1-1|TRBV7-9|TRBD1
CASSLGDRGKNTEAFF
TGTGCCAGCAGCTTAGGGGACAGGGGAAAGAACACTGAAGCTTTCTTT
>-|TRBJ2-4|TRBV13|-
CASRSLGDNKNIQYF
TGTGCCAGCAGATCCCTAGGGGACAACAAAAACATTCAGTACTTC
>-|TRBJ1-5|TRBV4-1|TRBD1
CASSQERGGGTNSNQPQHF
TGCGCCAGCAGCCAAGAAAGAGGGGGCGGGACAAATAGCAATCAGCCCCAGCATTTT
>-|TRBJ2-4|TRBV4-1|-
CASSPTPTLLAKNIQYF
TGCGCCAGCAGCCCTACCCCGACACTTCTAGCCAAAAACATTCAGTACTTC
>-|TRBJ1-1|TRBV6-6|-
CASSYSRDTNTEAFF
TGTGCCAGCAGTTACTCCCGGGACACGAACACTGAAGCTTTCTTT
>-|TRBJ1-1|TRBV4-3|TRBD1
CASSHFDRGGTEAFF
TGCGCCAGCAGCCACTTTGACAGGGGAGGAACTGAAGCTTTCTTT
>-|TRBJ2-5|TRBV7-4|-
CASSLTRQPQETQYF
TGTGCCAGCAGCTTGACAAGGCAGCCCCAGGAGACCCAGTACTTC
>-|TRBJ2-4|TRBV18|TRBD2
CASSPTGAGGDNIQYF
TGTGCCAGCTCACCCACCGGAGCGGGGGGCGATAACATTCAGTACTTC
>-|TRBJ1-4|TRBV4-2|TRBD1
CASSQHRDSEKLFF
TGTGCCAGCAGCCAACACCGGGACAGTGAAAAACTGTTTTTT
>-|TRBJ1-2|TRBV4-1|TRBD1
CASSPAGQGAGGYTF
TGCGCCAGCAGCCCAGCGGGACAGGGGGCGGGTGGCTACACCTTC
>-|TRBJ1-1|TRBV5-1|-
CASSLQETVNTEAFF
TGCGCCAGCAGCTTACAGGAGACGGTGAACACTGAAGCTTTCTTT
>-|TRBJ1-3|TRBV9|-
CASSAQFSGNTIYF
TGTGCCAGCAGCGCACAATTCTCTGGAAACACCATATATTTT
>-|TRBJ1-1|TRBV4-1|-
CASSQEGGRRAGNTEAFF
TGCGCCAGCAGCCAAGAAGGAGGCAGGCGGGCGGGGAACACTGAAGCTTTCTTT
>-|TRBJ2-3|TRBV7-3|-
CASSLGAGTDTQYF
TGTGCCAGCAGCTTAGGGGCGGGCACAGATACGCAGTATTTT
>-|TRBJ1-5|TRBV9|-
CASSSGFNQPQHF
TGTGCCAGCAGCTCAGGGTTCAATCAGCCCCAGCATTTT
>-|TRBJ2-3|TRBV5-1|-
CASSRDNTDTQYF
TGCGCCAGCAGCAGGGACAACACAGATACGCAGTATTTT
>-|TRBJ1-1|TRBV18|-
CASSETGNTEAFF
TGTGCCAGCTCAGAGACGGGGAACACTGAAGCTTTCTTT
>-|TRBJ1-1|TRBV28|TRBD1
CASSPQGARGTEAFF
TGTGCCAGCAGTCCACAGGGGGCGCGCGGCACTGAAGCTTTCTTT
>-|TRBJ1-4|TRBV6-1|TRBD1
CASSARQGGGEKLFF
TGTGCCAGCAGTGCCAGACAGGGGGGTGGTGAAAAACTGTTTTTT
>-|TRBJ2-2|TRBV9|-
CASSGQNTGELFF
TGTGCCAGCAGCGGACAGAACACCGGGGAGCTGTTTTTT
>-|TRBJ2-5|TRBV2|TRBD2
CASRPFLTSGSQETQYF
TGTGCCAGCAGACCTTTCCTGACTAGCGGTTCCCAAGAGACCCAGTACTTC
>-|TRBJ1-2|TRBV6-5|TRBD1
CASSPRPQGRNGYTF
TGTGCCAGCAGTCCACGTCCACAGGGGAGAAATGGCTACACCTTC
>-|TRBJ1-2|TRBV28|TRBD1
CASSSRTGGPPYGYTF
TGTGCCAGCAGTTCTCGGACAGGCGGGCCTCCCTATGGCTACACCTTC
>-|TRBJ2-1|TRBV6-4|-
CASSDSGGHNEQFF
TGTGCCAGCAGTGACTCCGGGGGGCACAATGAGCAGTTCTTC
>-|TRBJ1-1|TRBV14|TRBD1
CASSQEYKTGRTEAFF
TGTGCCAGCAGCCAAGAGTATAAGACAGGGCGAACTGAAGCTTTCTTT
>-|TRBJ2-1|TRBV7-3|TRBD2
CASSYGLAGGKEQFF
TGTGCCAGCAGCTATGGACTAGCGGGGGGGAAGGAGCAGTTCTTC
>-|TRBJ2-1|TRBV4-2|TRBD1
CASSYRPGQGFDEQFF
TGTGCCAGCAGCTACCGCCCGGGACAGGGGTTCGATGAGCAGTTCTTC
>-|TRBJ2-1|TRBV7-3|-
CASSPGLLRSNEQFF
TGTGCCAGCAGCCCAGGACTACTCAGATCCAATGAGCAGTTCTTC
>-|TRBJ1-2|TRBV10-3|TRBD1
CAISDPRQGDSYGYTF
TGTGCCATCAGTGATCCGAGACAGGGTGATAGCTATGGCTACACCTTC
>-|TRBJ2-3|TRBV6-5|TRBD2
CASRGERTDTQYF
TGTGCCAGTCGGGGGGAGCGCACAGATACGCAGTATTTT
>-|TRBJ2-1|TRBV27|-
CASSLSSGRGDEQFF
TGTGCCAGCAGTTTATCGAGCGGGCGGGGAGATGAGCAGTTCTTC
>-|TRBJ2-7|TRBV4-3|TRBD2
CASSQHRLASYEQYF
TGCGCCAGCAGCCAACACAGACTAGCCTCCTACGAGCAGTACTTC
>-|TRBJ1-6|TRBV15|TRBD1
CATSRKGQENSPLHF
TGTGCCACCAGCAGGAAAGGACAGGAGAATTCACCCCTCCACTTT
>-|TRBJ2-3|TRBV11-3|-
CASSSRTDTQYF
TGTGCCAGCAGTTCTCGCACAGATACGCAGTATTTT
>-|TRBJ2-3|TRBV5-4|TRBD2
CASSLKGLARPNTQYF
TGTGCCAGCAGCTTGAAGGGACTAGCGAGACCTAATACGCAGTATTTT
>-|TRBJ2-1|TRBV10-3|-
CAISGIGKNEQFF
TGTGCCATCAGTGGTATCGGGAAAAATGAGCAGTTCTTC
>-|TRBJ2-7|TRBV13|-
CASSPTGPYEQYF
TGTGCCAGCAGCCCAACAGGTCCCTACGAGCAGTACTTC
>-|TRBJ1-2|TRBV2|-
CASRGVYYGYTF
TGTGCCAGCAGGGGCGTATACTATGGCTACACCTTC
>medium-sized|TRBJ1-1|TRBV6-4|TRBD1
CASSEQGGNTEAFF
TGTGCCAGCAGTGAACAGGGGGGGAACACTGAAGCTTTCTTT
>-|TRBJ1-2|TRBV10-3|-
CAIRGHNLTNYGYTF
TGTGCCATCAGGGGCCACAATTTAACTAACTATGGCTACACCTTC
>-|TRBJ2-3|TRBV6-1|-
CASTVTFSQGTSQYF
TGTGCCAGCACGGTTACTTTTTCCCAGGGGACCTCGCAGTATTTT
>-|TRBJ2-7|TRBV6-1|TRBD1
CASQRTGSSYEQYF
TGTGCCAGCCAGCGGACAGGAAGCTCCTACGAGCAGTACTTC
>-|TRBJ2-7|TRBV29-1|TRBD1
CSGSRDRGYEQYF
TGCAGCGGTTCCCGGGACAGGGGATACGAGCAGTACTTC
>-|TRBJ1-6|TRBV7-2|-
CASTHPKAVLGFHF
TGTGCCAGCACCCACCCGAAGGCGGTCCTCGGTTTCCACTTT
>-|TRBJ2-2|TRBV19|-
CASSIYGTTNTGELFF
TGTGCCAGTAGTATTTACGGGACAACAAACACCGGGGAGCTGTTTTTT
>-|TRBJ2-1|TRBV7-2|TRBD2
CASSFTSSGGEQFF
TGTGCCAGCAGCTTTACTTCTAGCGGTGGTGAGCAGTTCTTC
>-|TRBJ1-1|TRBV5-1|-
CASRWAGSEAFF
TGCGCCAGCAGGTGGGCGGGATCTGAAGCTTTCTTT
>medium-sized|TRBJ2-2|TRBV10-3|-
CAIRQAGELFF
TGTGCCATACGACAGGCCGGGGAGCTGTTTTTT
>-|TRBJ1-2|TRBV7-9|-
CASSLDRTNGYTF
TGTGCCAGCAGCTTAGACAGAACGAATGGCTACACCTTC
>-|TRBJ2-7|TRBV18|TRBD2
CASSPGGLVYEQYF
TGTGCCAGCTCACCTGGGGGACTAGTTTACGAGCAGTACTTC
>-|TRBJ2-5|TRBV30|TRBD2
CAWSAGGGPQYF
TGTGCCTGGAGTGCTGGGGGAGGGCCCCAGTACTTC
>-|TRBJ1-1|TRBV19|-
CASSIAGLTFF
TGTGCCAGTAGTATTGCAGGGTTGACTTTCTTT
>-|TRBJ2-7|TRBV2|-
CASSEPGGGSSYEQYF
TGTGCCAGCAGTGAGCCTGGCGGGGGCTCCTCCTACGAGCAGTACTTC
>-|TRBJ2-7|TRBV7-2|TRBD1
CASSRGLAYEQYF
TGTGCCAGCAGCAGGGGGCTCGCCTACGAGCAGTACTTC